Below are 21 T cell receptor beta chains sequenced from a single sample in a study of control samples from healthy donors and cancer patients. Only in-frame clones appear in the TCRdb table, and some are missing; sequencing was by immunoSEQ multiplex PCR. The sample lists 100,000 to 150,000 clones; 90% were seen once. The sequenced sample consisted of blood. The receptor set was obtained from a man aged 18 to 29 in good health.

CDR3: CASSPQTAGNTIYF. The DNA of the CDR3 is TGTGCCAGTAGTCCACAGACAGCTGGAAACACCATATATTTT. The rearrangement links TRBV19 to TRBJ1-3; maybe TRBD1 (5 bases). Trimming cost V 5 bases and J 2 bases, with 10 bases left between them. The CDR3 is 14 amino acids. Germline V gene sequence: CDR1 LNHDA, CDR2 SQIVND (reference sequence).

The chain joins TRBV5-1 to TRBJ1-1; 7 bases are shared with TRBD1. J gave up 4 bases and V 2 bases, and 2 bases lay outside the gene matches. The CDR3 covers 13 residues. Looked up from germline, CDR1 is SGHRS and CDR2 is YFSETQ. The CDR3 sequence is CASSLEGATEAFF. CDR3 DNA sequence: TGCGCCAGCAGCTTAGAGGGGGCCACTGAAGCTTTCTTT.

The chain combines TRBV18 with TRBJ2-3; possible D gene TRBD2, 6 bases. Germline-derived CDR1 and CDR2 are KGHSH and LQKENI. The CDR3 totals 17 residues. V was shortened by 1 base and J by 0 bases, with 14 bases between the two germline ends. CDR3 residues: CASSPQAPGSSTDTQYF. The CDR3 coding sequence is TGTGCCAGCTCACCACAGGCTCCCGGGAGCAGCACAGATACGCAGTATTTT. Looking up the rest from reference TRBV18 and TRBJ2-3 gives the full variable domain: NAGVMQNPRHLVRRRGQEARLRCSPMKGHSHVYWYRQLPEEGLKFMVYLQKENIIDESGMPKERFSAEFPKEGPSILRIQQVVRGDSAAYFCASSPQAPGSSTDTQYFGPGTRLTVL.

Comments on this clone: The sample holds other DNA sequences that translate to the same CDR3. The CDR3, as DNA: TGTGCCAGCTCACCACTTGAGACCCAGTACTTC. This translates into CASSPLETQYF. The chain carries TRBV18 and TRBJ2-5; D uncertain. Trimming took 1 base from V and 5 from J, leaving 2 bases between them. The CDR3 covers 11 residues. Germline loops: CDR1 KGHSH, CDR2 LQKENI.

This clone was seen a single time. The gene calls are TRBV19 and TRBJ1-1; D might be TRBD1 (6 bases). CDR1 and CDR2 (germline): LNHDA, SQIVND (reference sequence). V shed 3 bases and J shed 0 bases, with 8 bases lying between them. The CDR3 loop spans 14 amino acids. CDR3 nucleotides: TGTGCCAGTAGTATCGGACAGATGAACACTGAAGCTTTCTTT. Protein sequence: CASSIGQMNTEAFF.

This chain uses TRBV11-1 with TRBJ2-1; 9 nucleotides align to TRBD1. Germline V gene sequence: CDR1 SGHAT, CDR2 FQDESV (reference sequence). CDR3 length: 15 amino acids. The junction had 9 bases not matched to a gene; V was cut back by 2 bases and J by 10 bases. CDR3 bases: TGTGCCAGCAGCTTACCCGGGACAGGGTTAGTAGAGCAGTTCTTC. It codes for CASSLPGTGLVEQFF.

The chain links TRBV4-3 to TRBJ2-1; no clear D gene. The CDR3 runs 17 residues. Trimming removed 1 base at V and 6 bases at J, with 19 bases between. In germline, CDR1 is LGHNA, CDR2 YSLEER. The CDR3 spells CASSQAPSLVGANEQFF. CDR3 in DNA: TGCGCCAGCAGCCAAGCCCCCTCTCTAGTGGGTGCCAATGAGCAGTTCTTC.

This chain's CDR3 is CASSFPGPGQPQHF. CDR3 coding DNA: TGTGCCAGCAGCTTTCCAGGGCCGGGGCAGCCCCAGCATTTT. The chain carries TRBV11-2 and TRBJ1-5; tentatively, D is TRBD1 (5 bases). The CDR3 covers 14 residues. CDR1 is SGHAT, CDR2 FQNNGV, per germline. V lost 3 bases, J lost 7 bases, and 13 bases lay in between.

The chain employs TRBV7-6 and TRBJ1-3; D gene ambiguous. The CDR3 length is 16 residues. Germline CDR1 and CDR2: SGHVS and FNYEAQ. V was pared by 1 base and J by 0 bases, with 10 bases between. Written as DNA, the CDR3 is TGTGCCAGCAGCTTAGGGGCTGCGGACTCTGGAAACACCATATATTTT. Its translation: CASSLGAADSGNTIYF.

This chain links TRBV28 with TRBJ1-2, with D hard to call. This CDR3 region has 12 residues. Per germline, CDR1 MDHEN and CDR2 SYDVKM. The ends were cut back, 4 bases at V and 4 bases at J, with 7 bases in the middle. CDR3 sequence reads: CASSSPPYGYTF. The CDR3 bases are TGTGCCAGCAGTTCCCCCCCCTATGGCTACACCTTC.

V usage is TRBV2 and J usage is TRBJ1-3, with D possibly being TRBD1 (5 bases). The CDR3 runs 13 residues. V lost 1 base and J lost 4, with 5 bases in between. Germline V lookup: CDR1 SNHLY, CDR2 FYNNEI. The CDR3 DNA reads TGTGCCAGCAGTGAAGGGACAGGAAACACCATATATTTT. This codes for CASSEGTGNTIYF.

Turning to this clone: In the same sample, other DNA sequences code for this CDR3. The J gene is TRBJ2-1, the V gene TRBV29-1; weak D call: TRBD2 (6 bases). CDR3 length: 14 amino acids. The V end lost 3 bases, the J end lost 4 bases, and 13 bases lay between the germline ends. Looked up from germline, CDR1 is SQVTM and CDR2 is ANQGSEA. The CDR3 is CSVDNGGGYNEQFF. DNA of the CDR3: TGCAGCGTTGATAACGGGGGAGGTTACAATGAGCAGTTCTTC.

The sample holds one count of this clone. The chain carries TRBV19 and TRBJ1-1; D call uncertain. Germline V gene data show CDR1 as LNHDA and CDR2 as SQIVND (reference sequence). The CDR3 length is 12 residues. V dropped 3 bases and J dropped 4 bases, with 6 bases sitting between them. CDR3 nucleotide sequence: TGTGCCAGTAGTATCGGGAGCACTGAAGCTTTCTTT. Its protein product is CASSIGSTEAFF.

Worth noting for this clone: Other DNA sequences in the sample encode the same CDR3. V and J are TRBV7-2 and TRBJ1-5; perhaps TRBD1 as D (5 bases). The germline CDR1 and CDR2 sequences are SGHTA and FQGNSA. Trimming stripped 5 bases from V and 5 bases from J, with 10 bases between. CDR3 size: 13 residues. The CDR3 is CASSSRVDQPQHF. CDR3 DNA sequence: TGTGCCAGCAGCAGCAGGGTGGATCAGCCCCAGCATTTT. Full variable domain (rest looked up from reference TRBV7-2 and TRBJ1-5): GAGVSQSPSNKVTEKGKDVELRCDPISGHTALYWYRQSLGQGLEFLIYFQGNSAPDKSGLPSDRFSAERTGGSVSTLTIQRTQQEDSAVYLCASSSRVDQPQHFGDGTRLSIL.

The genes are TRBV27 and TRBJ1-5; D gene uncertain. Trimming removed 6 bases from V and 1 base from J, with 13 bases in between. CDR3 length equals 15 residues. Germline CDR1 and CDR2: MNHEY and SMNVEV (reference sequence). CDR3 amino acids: CASRLEGLSNQPQHF. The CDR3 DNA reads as TGTGCCAGCAGGTTGGAGGGATTGAGCAATCAGCCCCAGCATTTT.

The CDR3: CASSLVRGQDEKLFF. CDR3 DNA sequence: TGTGCCAGCAGCTTAGTTAGGGGACAGGATGAAAAACTGTTTTTT. The chain links TRBV7-9 to TRBJ1-4, with 8 bases matching TRBD1. V lost 1 base, J lost 6 bases, and 4 bases stayed unmatched. The germline CDR1 and CDR2 sequences are SEHNR and FQNEAQ (reference sequence). This CDR3 contains 15 residues.

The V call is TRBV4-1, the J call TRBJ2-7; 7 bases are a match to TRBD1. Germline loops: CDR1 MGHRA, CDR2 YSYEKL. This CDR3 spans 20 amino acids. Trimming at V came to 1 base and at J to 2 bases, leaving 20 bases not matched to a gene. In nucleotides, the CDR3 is TGCGCCAGCAGCCAAGGGGGAACAAGGAGACCACAGGGGAGACCCTACGAGCAGTACTTC. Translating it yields CASSQGGTRRPQGRPYEQYF.

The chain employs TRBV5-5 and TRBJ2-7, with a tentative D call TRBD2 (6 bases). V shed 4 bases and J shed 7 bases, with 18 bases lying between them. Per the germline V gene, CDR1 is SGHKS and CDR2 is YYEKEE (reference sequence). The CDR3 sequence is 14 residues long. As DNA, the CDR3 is TGTGCCAGCAGCCACCCGGGAGATACGATGGAGCAGTACTTC. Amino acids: CASSHPGDTMEQYF.

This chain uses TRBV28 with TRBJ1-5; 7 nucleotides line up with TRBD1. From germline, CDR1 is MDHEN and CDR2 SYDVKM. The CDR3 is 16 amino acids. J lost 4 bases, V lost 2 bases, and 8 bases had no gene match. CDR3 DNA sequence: TGTGCCAGCAGTTTAACCGGGACAGTTTTAAATCAGCCCCAGCATTTT. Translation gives CASSLTGTVLNQPQHF.

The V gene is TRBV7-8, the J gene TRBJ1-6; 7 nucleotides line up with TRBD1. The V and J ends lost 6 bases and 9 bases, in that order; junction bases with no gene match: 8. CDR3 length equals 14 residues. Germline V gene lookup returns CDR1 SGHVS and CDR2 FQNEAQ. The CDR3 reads CASRRDSGVSPLHF. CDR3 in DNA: TGTGCCAGCAGGAGGGACAGTGGGGTTTCACCCCTCCACTTT.

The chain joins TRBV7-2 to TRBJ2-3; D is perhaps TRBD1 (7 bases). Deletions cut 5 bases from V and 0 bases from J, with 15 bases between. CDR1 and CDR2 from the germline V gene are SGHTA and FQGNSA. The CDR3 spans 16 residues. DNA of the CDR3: TGTGCCAGCAGCCCCAGGGGGGCCACCAGCACAGATACGCAGTATTTT. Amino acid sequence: CASSPRGATSTDTQYF.